The text below deals with one T cell receptor (beta chain). The antigen remains unidentified. This entry comes from a study of beta chain features in type 1 diabetes. Findings of the study overall: Type 1 diabetes patients had TCRB CDR3s that were shorter (moderately but significantly so) in all four CD4+ subsets.

The whole isolated RNA underwent reverse transcription, so sequencing captured expressed TCRB transcripts. Produced via immunoSEQ multiplex PCR; TCRdb's table is partial and in-frame only. The sample has roughly 260,000 clones; 20% are singletons. The sequencing sample was made of naive CD4+ T cells from blood. The TCR was taken from a woman in her thirties or forties with type 1 diabetes.

CDR3 nucleotide sequence: TGCGCCAGCAGCTTGGGGCCCGAGGTGAACACTGAAGCTTTCTTT. Amino acids: CASSLGPEVNTEAFF. The chain couples TRBV5-1 to TRBJ1-1, with D uncertain. Trimming cost V 0 bases and J 0 bases, with 9 bases left between them. The CDR3 contains 15 residues. Germline V gene lookup returns CDR1 SGHRS and CDR2 YFSETQ.